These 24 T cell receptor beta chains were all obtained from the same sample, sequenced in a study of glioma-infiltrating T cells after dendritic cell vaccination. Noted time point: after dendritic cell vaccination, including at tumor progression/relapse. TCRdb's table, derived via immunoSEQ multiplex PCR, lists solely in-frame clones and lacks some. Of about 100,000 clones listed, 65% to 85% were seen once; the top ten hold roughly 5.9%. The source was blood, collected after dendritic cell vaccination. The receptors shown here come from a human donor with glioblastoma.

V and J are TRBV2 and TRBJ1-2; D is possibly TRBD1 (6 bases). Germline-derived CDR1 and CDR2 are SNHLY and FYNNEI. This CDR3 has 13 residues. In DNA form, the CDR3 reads TGTGCGAGAGGGGGGGGCGGGAGCTATGGCTACACCTTC. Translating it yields CARGGGGSYGYTF. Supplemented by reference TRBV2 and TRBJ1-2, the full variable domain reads EPEVTQTPSHQVTQMGQEVILRCVPISNHLYFYWYRQILGQKVEFLVSFYNNEISEKSEIFDDQFSVERPDGSNFTLKIRSTKLEDSAMYFCARGGGGSYGYTFGSGTRLTVV.

The CDR3 here is CASSLRNGRTEAFF. The CDR3, as DNA: TGTGCCAGCAGCTTAAGGAACGGGAGGACTGAAGCTTTCTTT. The rearrangement joins TRBV5-6 to TRBJ1-1; D is uncertain. Germline V gene lookup returns CDR1 SGHDT and CDR2 YYEEEE. Trimming removed 2 bases from V and 5 bases from J, with 13 bases in between. This CDR3 region has 14 residues.

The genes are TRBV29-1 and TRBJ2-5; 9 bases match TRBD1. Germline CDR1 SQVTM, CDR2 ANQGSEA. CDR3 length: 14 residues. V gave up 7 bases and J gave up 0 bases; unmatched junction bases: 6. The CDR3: CSALDRGHQETQYF. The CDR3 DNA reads TGCAGCGCCCTGGACAGGGGTCACCAAGAGACCCAGTACTTC. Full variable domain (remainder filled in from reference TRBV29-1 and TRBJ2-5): SAVISQKPSRDICQRGTSLTIQCQVDSQVTMMFWYRQQPGQSLTLIATANQGSEATYESGFVIDKFPISRPNLTFSTLTVSNMSPEDSSIYLCSALDRGHQETQYFGPGTRLLVL.

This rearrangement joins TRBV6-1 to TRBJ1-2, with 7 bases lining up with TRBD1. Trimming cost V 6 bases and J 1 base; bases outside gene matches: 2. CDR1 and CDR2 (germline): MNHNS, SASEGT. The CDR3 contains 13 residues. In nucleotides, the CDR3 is TGTGCCAGCAGATACAGGGGTAACTATGGCTACACCTTC. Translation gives CASRYRGNYGYTF.

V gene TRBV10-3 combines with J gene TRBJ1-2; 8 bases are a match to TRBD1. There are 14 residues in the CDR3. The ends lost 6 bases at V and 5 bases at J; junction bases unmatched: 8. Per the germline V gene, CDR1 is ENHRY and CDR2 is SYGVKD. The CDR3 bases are TGTGCCATCAGGCCAGGGGGCTTACAGTATGGCTACACCTTC. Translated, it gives CAIRPGGLQYGYTF.

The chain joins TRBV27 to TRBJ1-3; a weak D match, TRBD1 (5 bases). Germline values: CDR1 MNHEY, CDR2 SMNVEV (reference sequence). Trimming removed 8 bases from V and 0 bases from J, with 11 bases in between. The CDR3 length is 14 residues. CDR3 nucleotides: TGTGCCAGCGGACCAGGGCCCTCTGGAAACACCATATATTTT. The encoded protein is CASGPGPSGNTIYF.

As DNA, the CDR3 is TGCAGCGTTGCGGTGGGGGGGGGCACTGAAGCTTTCTTT. Protein: CSVAVGGGTEAFF. The J gene is TRBJ1-1, the V gene TRBV29-1; tentative D call: TRBD1 (5 bases). V lost 4 bases to trimming and J lost 4 bases, with 13 bases between them. CDR1 and CDR2 (germline): SQVTM, ANQGSEA. The CDR3 extends over 13 amino acids.

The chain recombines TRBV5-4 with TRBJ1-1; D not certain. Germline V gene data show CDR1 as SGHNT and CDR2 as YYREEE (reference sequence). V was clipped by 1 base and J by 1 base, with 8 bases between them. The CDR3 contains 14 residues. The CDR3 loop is CASSLSPGNTEAFF. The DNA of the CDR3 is TGTGCCAGCAGCTTGAGTCCAGGGAACACTGAAGCTTTCTTT.

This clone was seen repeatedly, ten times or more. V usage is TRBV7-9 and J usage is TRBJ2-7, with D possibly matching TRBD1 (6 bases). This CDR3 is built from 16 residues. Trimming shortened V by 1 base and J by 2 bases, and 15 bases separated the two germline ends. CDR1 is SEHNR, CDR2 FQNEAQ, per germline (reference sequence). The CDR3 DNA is TGTGCCAGCAGCTTAGAGTCTGGGGGCCGCCCCTACGAGCAGTACTTC. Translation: CASSLESGGRPYEQYF.

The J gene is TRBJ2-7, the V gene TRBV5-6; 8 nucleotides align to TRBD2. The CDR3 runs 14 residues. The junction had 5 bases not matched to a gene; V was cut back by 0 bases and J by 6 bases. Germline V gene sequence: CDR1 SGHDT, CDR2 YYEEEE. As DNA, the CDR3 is TGTGCCAGCAGCTTGGCGGGGGGGCTTGGCGAGCAGTACTTC. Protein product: CASSLAGGLGEQYF.

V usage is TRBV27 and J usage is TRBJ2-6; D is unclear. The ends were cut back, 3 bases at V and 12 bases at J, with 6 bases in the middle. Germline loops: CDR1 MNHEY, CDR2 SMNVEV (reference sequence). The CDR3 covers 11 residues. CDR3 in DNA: TGTGCCAGCAGTTTTAATAGCGTCCTGACTTTC. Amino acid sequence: CASSFNSVLTF.

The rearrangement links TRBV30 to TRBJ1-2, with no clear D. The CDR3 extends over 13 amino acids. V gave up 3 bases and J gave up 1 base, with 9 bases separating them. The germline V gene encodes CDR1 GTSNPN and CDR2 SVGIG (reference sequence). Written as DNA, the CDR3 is TGTGCCTGGAGGGGTGGGCATAACTATGGCTACACCTTC. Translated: CAWRGGHNYGYTF.

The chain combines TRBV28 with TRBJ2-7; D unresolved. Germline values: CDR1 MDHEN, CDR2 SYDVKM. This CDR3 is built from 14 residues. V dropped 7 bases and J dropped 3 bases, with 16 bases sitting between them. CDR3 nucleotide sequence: TGTGCCAGCAAAGCCGGTACAGAAGTCTACGAGCAGTACTTC. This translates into CASKAGTEVYEQYF. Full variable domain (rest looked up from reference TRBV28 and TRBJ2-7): DVKVTQSSRYLVKRTGEKVFLECVQDMDHENMFWYRQDPGLGLRLIYFSYDVKMKEKGDIPEGYSVSREKKERFSLILESASTNQTSMYLCASKAGTEVYEQYFGPGTRLTVT.

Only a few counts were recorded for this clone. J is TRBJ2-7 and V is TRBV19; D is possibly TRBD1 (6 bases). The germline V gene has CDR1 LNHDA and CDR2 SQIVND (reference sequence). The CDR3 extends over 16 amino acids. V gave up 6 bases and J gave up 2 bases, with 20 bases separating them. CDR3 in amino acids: CASRLQSGQPPYEQYF. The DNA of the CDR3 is TGTGCCAGTAGACTACAATCGGGACAACCTCCCTACGAGCAGTACTTC.

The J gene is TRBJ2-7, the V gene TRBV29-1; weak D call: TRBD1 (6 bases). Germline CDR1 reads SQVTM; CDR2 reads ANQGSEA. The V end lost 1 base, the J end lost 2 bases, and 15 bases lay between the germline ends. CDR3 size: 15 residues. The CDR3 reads CSVEGGKGHTYEQYF. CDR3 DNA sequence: TGCAGCGTTGAAGGGGGGAAGGGACATACCTACGAGCAGTACTTC.

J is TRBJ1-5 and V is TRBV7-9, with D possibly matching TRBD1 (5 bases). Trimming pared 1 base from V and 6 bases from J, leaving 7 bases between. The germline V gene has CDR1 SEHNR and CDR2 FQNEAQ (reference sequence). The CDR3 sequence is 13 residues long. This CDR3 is CASSLGQSQPQHF. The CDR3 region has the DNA TGTGCCAGCAGCTTAGGACAGTCTCAGCCCCAGCATTTT.

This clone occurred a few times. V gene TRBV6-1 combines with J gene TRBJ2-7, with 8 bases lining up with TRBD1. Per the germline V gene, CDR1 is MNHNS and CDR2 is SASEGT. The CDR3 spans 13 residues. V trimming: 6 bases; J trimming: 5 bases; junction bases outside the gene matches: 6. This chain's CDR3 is CASRRGQANEQYF. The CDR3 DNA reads TGTGCCAGCAGGCGGGGACAGGCCAACGAGCAGTACTTC.

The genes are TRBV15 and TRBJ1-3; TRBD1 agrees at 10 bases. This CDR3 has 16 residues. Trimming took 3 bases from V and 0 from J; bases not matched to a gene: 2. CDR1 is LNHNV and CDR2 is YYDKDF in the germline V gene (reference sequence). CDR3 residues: CATSRTGGSSGNTIYF. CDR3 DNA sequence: TGTGCCACCAGCAGGACAGGGGGCAGCTCTGGAAACACCATATATTTT.

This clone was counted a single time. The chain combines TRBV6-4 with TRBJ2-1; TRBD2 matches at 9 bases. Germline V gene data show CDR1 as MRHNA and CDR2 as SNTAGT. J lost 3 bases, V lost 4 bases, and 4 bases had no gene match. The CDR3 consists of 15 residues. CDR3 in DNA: TGTGCCAGCAGTGGTCTAGCGGGGAACTACAATGAGCAGTTCTTC. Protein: CASSGLAGNYNEQFF.

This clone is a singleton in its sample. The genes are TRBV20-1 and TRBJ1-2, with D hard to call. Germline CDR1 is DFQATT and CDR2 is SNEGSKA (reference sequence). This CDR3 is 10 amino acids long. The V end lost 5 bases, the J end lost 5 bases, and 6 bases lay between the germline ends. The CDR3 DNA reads TGCAGTGCTTCTCAGTATGGCTACACCTTC. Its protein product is CSASQYGYTF.

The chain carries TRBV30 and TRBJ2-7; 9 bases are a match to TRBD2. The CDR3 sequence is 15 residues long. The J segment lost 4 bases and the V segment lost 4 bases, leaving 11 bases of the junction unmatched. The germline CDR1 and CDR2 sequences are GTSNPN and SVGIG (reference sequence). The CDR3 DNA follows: TGTGCCTGGAACTCGTGGGCTAGCGGGGTATACGAGCAGTACTTC. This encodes CAWNSWASGVYEQYF.

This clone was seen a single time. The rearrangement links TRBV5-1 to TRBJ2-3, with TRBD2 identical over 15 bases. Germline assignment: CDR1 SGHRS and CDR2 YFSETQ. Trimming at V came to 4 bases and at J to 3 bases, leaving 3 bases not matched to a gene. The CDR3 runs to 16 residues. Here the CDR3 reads CASSQGTSGGTDTQYF. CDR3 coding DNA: TGCGCCAGCAGCCAAGGGACTAGCGGGGGGACAGATACGCAGTATTTT.

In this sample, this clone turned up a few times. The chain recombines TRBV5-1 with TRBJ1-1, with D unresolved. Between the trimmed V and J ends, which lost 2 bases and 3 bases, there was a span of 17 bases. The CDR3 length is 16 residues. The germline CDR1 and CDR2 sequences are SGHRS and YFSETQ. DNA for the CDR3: TGCGCCAGCAGCTTCTACCTTGGGGTCGGGGACACTGAAGCTTTCTTT. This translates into CASSFYLGVGDTEAFF.

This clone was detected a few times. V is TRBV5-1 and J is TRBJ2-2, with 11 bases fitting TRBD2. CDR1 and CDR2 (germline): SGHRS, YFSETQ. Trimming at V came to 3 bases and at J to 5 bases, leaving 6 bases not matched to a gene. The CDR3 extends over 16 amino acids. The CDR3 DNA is TGCGCCAGCAGCTGGTTAGCGGGAGGGGATACCGGGGAGCTGTTTTTT. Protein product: CASSWLAGGDTGELFF.